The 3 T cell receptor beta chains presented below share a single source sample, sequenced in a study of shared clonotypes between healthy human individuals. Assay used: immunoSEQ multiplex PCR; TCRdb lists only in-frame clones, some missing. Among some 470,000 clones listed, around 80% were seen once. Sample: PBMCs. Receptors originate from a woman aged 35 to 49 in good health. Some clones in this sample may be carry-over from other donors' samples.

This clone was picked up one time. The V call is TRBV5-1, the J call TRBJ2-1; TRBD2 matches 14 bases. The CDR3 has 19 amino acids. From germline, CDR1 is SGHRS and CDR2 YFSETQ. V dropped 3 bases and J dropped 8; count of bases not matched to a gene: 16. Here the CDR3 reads CASSWAGTSGRGTVHEQFF. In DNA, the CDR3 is TGCGCCAGCAGCTGGGCCGGGACTAGCGGGAGAGGGACGGTCCATGAGCAGTTCTTC. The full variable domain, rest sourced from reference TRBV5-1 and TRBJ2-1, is KAGVTQTPRYLIKTRGQQVTLSCSPISGHRSVSWYQQTPGQGLQFLFEYFSETQRNKGNFPGRFSGRQFSNSRSEMNVSTLELGDSALYLCASSWAGTSGRGTVHEQFFGPGTRLTVL.

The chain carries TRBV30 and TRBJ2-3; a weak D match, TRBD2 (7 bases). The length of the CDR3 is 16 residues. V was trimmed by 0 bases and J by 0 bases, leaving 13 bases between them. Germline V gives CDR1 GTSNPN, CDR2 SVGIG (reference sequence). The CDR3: CAWSVRRGLSTDTQYF. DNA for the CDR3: TGTGCCTGGAGTGTACGGCGGGGGCTTAGCACAGATACGCAGTATTTT.

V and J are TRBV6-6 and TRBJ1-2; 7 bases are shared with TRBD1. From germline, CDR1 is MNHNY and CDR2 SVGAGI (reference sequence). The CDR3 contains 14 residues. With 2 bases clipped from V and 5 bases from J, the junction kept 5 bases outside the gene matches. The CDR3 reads CASSYGGQAYGYTF. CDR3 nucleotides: TGTGCCAGCAGTTACGGCGGACAGGCATATGGCTACACCTTC.